The 32 T cell receptor beta chains below were found in one sample sequenced in a study of shared clonotypes between healthy human individuals. Libraries were prepared by immunoSEQ multiplex PCR; TCRdb keeps only in-frame clonotypes and omits some of them. The sample has some 1 million clones, around four fifths seen once. What was sequenced was memory CD4+ T cells sorted from blood. The subset: CD45RA-negative fraction. These receptors all come from a young man in good health.

The chain couples TRBV13 to TRBJ1-5; possibly TRBD1 for D (6 bases). This CDR3 contains 14 residues. Germline CDR1 and CDR2: PRHDT and FYEKMQ (reference sequence). Trimming left V 2 bases short and J 7 bases short, with 12 bases between. The CDR3 DNA sequence: TGTGCCAGCAGCTTACGCAGGGGTGACCAGCCCCAGCATTTT. Encoded protein: CASSLRRGDQPQHF. Full variable domain (missing parts from reference TRBV13 and TRBJ1-5): AAGVIQSPRHLIKEKRETATLKCYPIPRHDTVYWYQQGPGQDPQFLISFYEKMQSDKGSIPDRFSAQQFSDYHSELNMSSLELGDSALYFCASSLRRGDQPQHFGDGTRLSIL.

About this clone itself: The sample carries other DNA sequences with the same CDR3. The rearrangement joins TRBV5-1 to TRBJ2-5; D may correspond to TRBD1 or TRBD2 (6 bases each). V was cut by 4 bases and J by 4 bases, with 17 bases left in between. This CDR3 comprises 15 residues. Per the germline V gene, CDR1 is SGHRS and CDR2 is YFSETQ. The CDR3 DNA follows: TGCGCCAGCAGCCGGGGGCAGGGATCGGGAGAGACCCAGTACTTC. It encodes CASSRGQGSGETQYF.

On this clone: A junction end diverges from the germline sequence, so it may reflect a read error. The chain employs TRBV7-2 and TRBJ2-1; TRBD1 or TRBD2 may be the D gene (5 bases each). Germline V CDR1 and CDR2: SGHTA, FQGNSA. The CDR3 extends over 12 amino acids. The CDR3 loop is CASSSGPGPGLF. CDR3 nucleotide sequence: TGTGCCAGCAGCTCGGGGCCGGGACCCGGTCTCTTC.

In this sample, this clone turned up a few times. The chain carries TRBV30 and TRBJ1-1; no reliable D call. Germline assignment: CDR1 GTSNPN and CDR2 SVGIG (reference sequence). This CDR3 is 10 amino acids long. Between the trimmed V and J ends, which lost 1 base and 8 bases, there was a span of 5 bases. The CDR3 protein is CAWSEHEAFF. DNA of the CDR3: TGTGCCTGGAGTGAACACGAAGCTTTCTTT.

The chain has TRBV27 and TRBJ2-7; D possibly corresponds to TRBD2 (6 bases). The CDR3 is 13 residues long. The germline CDR1 and CDR2 sequences are MNHEY and SMNVEV (reference sequence). V lost 5 bases and J lost 4, with 12 bases in between. DNA for the CDR3: TGTGCCAGCAGTCCCTTGACTAGTTACGAGCAGTACTTC. Encoded protein: CASSPLTSYEQYF.

This chain uses TRBV10-1 with TRBJ2-7, with D tentatively TRBD1 (5 bases). With 5 bases removed from V and 3 bases from J, the gap between germline ends came to 20 bases. From germline, CDR1 is WNHNN and CDR2 SYGVQD (reference sequence). The CDR3 has 16 amino acids. CDR3 coding DNA: TGCGCCAGCAGTCCCTCCCGACAGTCCCCATACTACGAGCAGTACTTC. It specifies CASSPSRQSPYYEQYF.

The CDR3 is CASSPSGTGLFF. In DNA form, the CDR3 reads TGTGCCAGCTCCCCGAGCGGGACCGGCCTGTTCTTC. The chain combines TRBV18 with TRBJ2-1; 7 positions agree with TRBD2. The CDR3 is made up of 12 amino acids. Germline V gene lookup returns CDR1 KGHSH and CDR2 LQKENI. Trimming took 6 bases from V and 15 from J; bases not matched to a gene: 11.

This clone has just a few counts. The chain carries TRBV11-2 and TRBJ2-3, with 16 bases matching TRBD2. This CDR3 contains 17 residues. Germline V lookup: CDR1 SGHAT, CDR2 FQNNGV. J was trimmed by 6 bases and V by 5 bases; bases with no gene match: 8. The CDR3 DNA is TGTGCCAGCAGCCGAGGGACTAGCGGGGGGGCATACGATACGCAGTATTTT. Its translation is CASSRGTSGGAYDTQYF. Complete variable domain (other parts from reference TRBV11-2 and TRBJ2-3): EAGVAQSPRYKIIEKRQSVAFWCNPISGHATLYWYQQILGQGPKLLIQFQNNGVVDDSQLPKDRFSAERLKGVDSTLKIQPAKLEDSAVYLCASSRGTSGGAYDTQYFGPGTRLTVL.

In this sample, this clone turned up many times. The chain recombines TRBV5-1 with TRBJ1-1, with TRBD1 matching over 11 bases. The V segment lost 4 bases and the J segment 1 base; nucleotides outside the gene matches: 12. Germline V gene sequence: CDR1 SGHRS, CDR2 YFSETQ. The CDR3 consists of 18 residues. DNA of the CDR3: TGCGCCAGCAGCCCTTGGACAGGGGGCGGCGGATCGAACACTGAAGCTTTCTTT. The encoded protein is CASSPWTGGGGSNTEAFF. Full variable domain (outside the CDR3, taken from reference TRBV5-1 and TRBJ1-1): KAGVTQTPRYLIKTRGQQVTLSCSPISGHRSVSWYQQTPGQGLQFLFEYFSETQRNKGNFPGRFSGRQFSNSRSEMNVSTLELGDSALYLCASSPWTGGGGSNTEAFFGQGTRLTVV.

The J gene is TRBJ1-1, the V gene TRBV27, with D tentatively TRBD1 (6 bases). CDR3 length: 13 residues. CDR1 and CDR2 from the germline V gene are MNHEY and SMNVEV (reference sequence). Trimming took off 6 bases at V and 1 base at J, with 9 bases between the two ends. In DNA, the CDR3 is TGTGCCAGCAGGTCGACAGGGAACACTGAAGCTTTCTTT. Translated: CASRSTGNTEAFF.

V usage is TRBV19 and J usage is TRBJ2-5, with D possibly being TRBD2 (5 bases). V shed 1 base and J shed 4 bases, with 13 bases lying between them. In germline, CDR1 is LNHDA, CDR2 SQIVND (reference sequence). This CDR3 is built from 15 residues. CDR3 residues: CASSIGGILGETQYF. Here the CDR3 DNA reads TGTGCCAGTAGTATAGGAGGGATTTTGGGAGAGACCCAGTACTTC.

The rearrangement links TRBV15 to TRBJ2-2; D is ambiguous. CDR3 size: 12 residues. V was pared by 3 bases and J by 7 bases, with 6 bases between. Germline CDR1 reads LNHNV; CDR2 reads YYDKDF (reference sequence). In DNA form, the CDR3 reads TGTGCCACCAGCAGGCCCCTCGGGGAGCTGTTTTTT. This gives the protein CATSRPLGELFF. Variable domain in full (rest from reference TRBV15 and TRBJ2-2): DAMVIQNPRYQVTQFGKPVTLSCSQTLNHNVMYWYQQKSSQAPKLLFHYYDKDFNNEADTPDNFQSRRPNTSFCFLDIRSPGLGDTAMYLCATSRPLGELFFGEGSRLTVL.

About this clone: Within the sample, other DNA sequences also encode this same CDR3. J is TRBJ2-1 and V is TRBV30; no reliable D call. CDR1 and CDR2 from the germline V gene are GTSNPN and SVGIG (reference sequence). This CDR3 has 11 amino acids. CDR3 coding DNA: TGTGCAGGTGGCTCCTACAATGAGCAGTTCTTC. Protein: CAGGSYNEQFF.

This clone showed up just a few times. This chain joins TRBV4-3 and TRBJ1-1; D is perhaps TRBD1 (5 bases). In germline, CDR1 is LGHNA, CDR2 YSLEER. This CDR3 contains 15 residues. The V and J ends lost 3 bases and 1 base respectively, with 12 bases between them. For the CDR3, the DNA is TGCGCCAGCAGCCACCGGGGGTGGGGGAACACTGAAGCTTTCTTT. It encodes CASSHRGWGNTEAFF.

This chain joins TRBV19 and TRBJ2-7, with unresolved D. V was clipped by 10 bases and J by 4 bases, with 23 bases between them. The length of the CDR3 is 15 residues. CDR1 and CDR2 from the germline V gene are LNHDA and SQIVND (reference sequence). The CDR3 protein is CATHNRHSSRYEQYF. The CDR3 nucleotides are TGTGCCACCCACAACCGACACTCCTCAAGGTACGAGCAGTACTTC. The full variable domain, with the rest looked up from reference TRBV19 and TRBJ2-7, is DGGITQSPKYLFRKEGQNVTLSCEQNLNHDAMYWYRQDPGQGLRLIYYSQIVNDFQKGDIAEGYSVSREKKESFPLTVTSAQKNPTAFYLCATHNRHSSRYEQYFGPGTRLTVT.

The V call is TRBV21-1, the J call TRBJ1-1; the table's D call, TRBD1, has no DNA check behind it. TRBV21-1 is recorded as a pseudogene. The CDR3 length is 12 residues. The CDR3: CASSGRGQGTFF. DNA of the CDR3: TGTGCCAGCAGCGGACGAGGACAGGGAACTTTCTTT.

In nucleotides, the CDR3 is TGTGCCAGCAGCTTAAGGGCGACAGGGGGCCGGTACTTC. Encoded protein: CASSLRATGGRYF. The chain combines TRBV5-6 with TRBJ2-7; 10 positions agree with TRBD1. CDR1 SGHDT and CDR2 YYEEEE come from the germline V gene. The length of the CDR3 is 13 residues. V lost 2 bases and J lost 12; bases outside the gene matches: 8.

The chain uses TRBV27 and TRBJ2-3, with 12 bases that match TRBD2. CDR3 length: 15 amino acids. V lost 5 bases, J lost 4 bases, and 4 bases stayed unmatched. CDR1 is MNHEY and CDR2 is SMNVEV in the germline V gene (reference sequence). The CDR3 region has the DNA TGTGCCAGCAGTAAGACTAGCGGGGGAGCAGATACGCAGTATTTT. It yields the protein CASSKTSGGADTQYF.

The chain is built from TRBV6-6 and TRBJ2-1; 7 bases map to TRBD2. In germline, CDR1 is MNHNY, CDR2 SVGAGI (reference sequence). The CDR3 length is 13 residues. J was trimmed by 9 bases and V by 7 bases; bases with no gene match: 9. The CDR3 region has the DNA TGTGCCAGCACTGCGGGAGCTTTGGGTGAGCAGTTCTTC. It is translated as CASTAGALGEQFF.

The V call is TRBV29-1, the J call TRBJ1-4; D gene uncertain. The CDR3 covers 13 residues. Germline V gene lookup returns CDR1 SQVTM and CDR2 ANQGSEA. The V end was cut by 4 bases, the J end by 5 bases, with 11 bases between. CDR3 DNA sequence: TGCAGCGTTGGAAAAGGCCCAAATGAAAAACTGTTTTTT. It is translated as CSVGKGPNEKLFF.

This sequence joins TRBV2 and TRBJ2-7; possible D gene TRBD2, 6 bases. Germline CDR1 and CDR2: SNHLY and FYNNEI. The CDR3 totals 13 residues. V was clipped by 3 bases and J by 7 bases, with 13 bases between them. In DNA form, the CDR3 reads TGTGCCAGCAGTGAGATAGCCCGGGGGGAGCAGTACTTC. It translates to CASSEIARGEQYF.

This rearrangement joins TRBV7-2 to TRBJ2-7; 10 bases match TRBD2. The CDR3 contains 15 residues. CDR1 SGHTA and CDR2 FQGNSA come from the germline V gene. Trimming removed 3 bases from V and 9 bases from J; junction bases left unmatched: 11. CDR3 DNA: TGTGCCAGCAGCTTGAGACTAGCGGGCGAGGGGGTGCAGTACTTC. This sequence encodes CASSLRLAGEGVQYF. Looking up the rest from reference TRBV7-2 and TRBJ2-7 gives the full variable domain: GAGVSQSPSNKVTEKGKDVELRCDPISGHTALYWYRQSLGQGLEFLIYFQGNSAPDKSGLPSDRFSAERTGGSVSTLTIQRTQQEDSAVYLCASSLRLAGEGVQYFGPGTRLTVT.

About this clone itself: The sample holds other DNA sequences that translate to the same CDR3. The rearrangement links TRBV27 to TRBJ2-7, with 9 bases fitting TRBD2. J lost 2 bases, V lost 6 bases, and 5 bases had no gene match. The CDR3 is 14 amino acids. Germline assignment: CDR1 MNHEY and CDR2 SMNVEV (reference sequence). For the CDR3, the DNA is TGTGCCAGCAGCGTACTAGCGGGTCCCTACGAGCAGTACTTC. This codes for CASSVLAGPYEQYF.

J is TRBJ2-1 and V is TRBV7-2; TRBD2 might be the D (5 bases). In germline, CDR1 is SGHTA, CDR2 FQGNSA. Trimming shortened V by 2 bases and J by 1 base, and 12 bases separated the two germline ends. The CDR3 runs to 16 residues. The CDR3 region has the DNA TGTGCCAGCAGCTTAAGTAGCGCCCCATCCTACAATGAGCAGTTCTTC. Its translation is CASSLSSAPSYNEQFF.

This clone was counted between two and nine times. The chain joins TRBV30 to TRBJ1-1; 7 bases fit TRBD1. V shed 2 bases and J 0 bases; nucleotides not matched to a gene: 6. The CDR3 spans 15 residues. CDR1 and CDR2 from the germline V gene are GTSNPN and SVGIG (reference sequence). The CDR3 loop reads CAWSLLGTVNTEAFF. DNA of the CDR3: TGTGCCTGGAGTCTGCTTGGGACAGTGAACACTGAAGCTTTCTTT. The full variable domain, completed using reference TRBV30 and TRBJ1-1, is SQTIHQWPATLVQPVGSPLSLECTVEGTSNPNLYWYRQAAGRGLQLLFYSVGIGQISSEVPQNLSASRPQDRQFILSSKKLLLSDSGFYLCAWSLLGTVNTEAFFGQGTRLTVV.

This chain connects TRBV29-1 to TRBJ2-1, with 13 bases fitting TRBD2. The V segment lost 6 bases and the J segment 3 bases; nucleotides outside the gene matches: 2. The germline V gene encodes CDR1 SQVTM and CDR2 ANQGSEA. The CDR3 has 14 residues. The CDR3 sequence: CSVRTSGGYNEQFF. Here the CDR3 DNA reads TGCAGCGTGCGGACTAGCGGGGGCTACAATGAGCAGTTCTTC.

This chain links TRBV9 with TRBJ1-6; no definite D call. V gave up 6 bases and J gave up 5 bases, with 12 bases separating them. From germline, CDR1 is SGDLS and CDR2 YYNGEE. The CDR3 length is 14 residues. The CDR3 reads CASTRVTHNSPLHF. The CDR3 DNA is TGTGCCAGCACCCGGGTGACCCATAATTCACCCCTCCACTTT.

Of note for this clone: Possible read error: a much larger clone is one base away. Other DNA variants within this sample encode the same CDR3. The chain joins TRBV5-1 to TRBJ2-5; no clear D. Germline-derived CDR1 and CDR2 are SGHRS and YFSETQ. With 2 bases removed from V and 3 bases from J, the gap between germline ends came to 2 bases. The CDR3 consists of 11 residues. The CDR3 loop reads CASSLEETQYF. The CDR3 DNA reads TGCGCCAGCAGCTTAGAAGAGACCCAGTACTTC.

Regarding this clone: This CDR3 is also generated by other DNA sequences in the sample. The gene calls are TRBV7-2 and TRBJ2-2; D remains ambiguous. Per the germline V gene, CDR1 is SGHTA and CDR2 is FQGNSA. The CDR3 has 12 amino acids. Trimming left V 4 bases short and J 8 bases short, with 8 bases between. CDR3: CASSSLGGELFF. DNA for the CDR3: TGTGCCAGCAGCTCCCTTGGGGGGGAGCTGTTTTTT.

V usage is TRBV4-3 and J usage is TRBJ2-3, with TRBD1 as a possible D gene (7 bases). V gave up 0 bases and J gave up 0 bases, with 13 bases separating them. Germline lookup yields CDR1 LGHNA and CDR2 YSLEER. The CDR3 is 17 amino acids. CDR3 in amino acids: CASSQDQGGASTDTQYF. DNA for the CDR3: TGCGCCAGCAGCCAAGATCAGGGGGGAGCTAGCACAGATACGCAGTATTTT.

This chain connects TRBV11-2 to TRBJ2-1; 8 bases fit TRBD2. The CDR3 loop spans 15 amino acids. With 0 bases clipped from V and 9 bases from J, the junction kept 7 bases outside the gene matches. Germline lookup yields CDR1 SGHAT and CDR2 FQNNGV. The CDR3 coding sequence is TGTGCCAGCAGCTTAGAGGCGGGAGGTTTGGGTGAGCAGTTCTTC. It encodes CASSLEAGGLGEQFF.

The chain has TRBV7-9 and TRBJ2-7; 8 nucleotides align to TRBD2. This CDR3 spans 14 amino acids. The germline gives CDR1 SEHNR, CDR2 FQNEAQ (reference sequence). After removal of 5 bases from V and 4 bases from J, the junction contained 7 bases not matched to a gene. The CDR3: CASSPGTRVYEQYF. CDR3 coding DNA: TGTGCCAGCAGCCCCGGGACTAGAGTGTACGAGCAGTACTTC. The full variable domain, its missing parts supplied by reference TRBV7-9 and TRBJ2-7, is DTGVSQNPRHKITKRGQNVTFRCDPISEHNRLYWYRQTLGQGPEFLTYFQNEAQLEKSRLLSDRFSAERPKGSFSTLEIQRTEQGDSAMYLCASSPGTRVYEQYFGPGTRLTVT.